These 5 T cell receptor beta chains originate from one sample sequenced in a study of post-analysis software for immune sequencing data. No antigen is known for these receptors. Carried by the TCR beta cDNA libraries were unique molecular identifiers. TCRdb re-called the PCR reads with MiXCR, one entry per CDR3 protein. The sample gives about 430,000 distinct CDR3 sequences, 30% to 40% of which show up once; about 8% is in the top ten. General observations from the study: The study found TRBV5-6, TRBV5-1 and TRBV20-1 among about five TRBV segments more frequent in patients than controls.

Sequencing was performed on blood. The receptors come from a girl between 2 and 10 years old with multiple sclerosis.

V is TRBV6-2 or TRBV6-3 and J is TRBJ2-7; TRBD2 agrees at 10 bases. CDR1 MNHEY and CDR2 SVGEGT come from the germline V gene. The CDR3 runs to 14 residues. The junction had 5 bases not matched to a gene; V was cut back by 6 bases and J by 3 bases. The CDR3 DNA reads as TGTGCCAGCAGGGGATGGACTAGCGGCTACGAGCAGTACTTC. It yields the protein CASRGWTSGYEQYF.

The CDR3 protein is CSVCGSYYNEQFF. In nucleotides, the CDR3 is TGCAGCGTTTGCGGGAGTTACTACAATGAGCAGTTCTTC. The rearrangement uses TRBV29-1 and TRBJ2-1; 7 nucleotides line up with TRBD2. Germline V gene data show CDR1 as SQVTM and CDR2 as ANQGSEA. CDR3 length equals 13 residues. The V segment lost 5 bases and the J segment 3 bases; nucleotides outside the gene matches: 4.

The rearrangement joins TRBV7-9 to TRBJ2-7, with 11 bases matching TRBD2. The V segment lost 5 bases and the J segment 1 base; nucleotides outside the gene matches: 10. Germline V lookup: CDR1 SEHNR, CDR2 FQNEAQ (reference sequence). This CDR3 has 17 residues. CDR3 sequence: CASSDHTSGGWSYEQYF. The CDR3 DNA sequence: TGTGCCAGCAGCGATCACACTAGCGGGGGTTGGTCCTACGAGCAGTACTTC.

The J gene is TRBJ1-1, the V gene TRBV20-1; the D is unclear. Germline V gene lookup returns CDR1 DFQATT and CDR2 SNEGSKA (reference sequence). V was trimmed by 3 bases and J by 1 base, leaving 9 bases between them. The CDR3 is 13 residues long. CDR3 DNA sequence: TGCAGTGCTAGCGAGGACTCGAACACTGAAGCTTTCTTT. This gives the protein CSASEDSNTEAFF.

The chain has TRBV6-6 and TRBJ1-5; D is undetermined. The CDR3 has 14 residues. The germline CDR1 and CDR2 sequences are MNHNY and SVGAGI (reference sequence). V lost 6 bases, J lost 3 bases, and 12 bases lay in between. DNA for the CDR3: TGTGCCAGCAGGCCCCCGGGTTTCAATCAGCCCCAGCATTTT. As protein: CASRPPGFNQPQHF.